This T cell receptor beta chain came from a study of Graves' ophthalmopathy and Graves' hyperthyroidism. Hyperthyroidism patients, all newly diagnosed, had under 2 months' duration and ages of 18 to 65. In this cohort, patients with other autoimmune diseases, uncontrolled infections, pregnancy or lactation were excluded. Regarding the study as a whole: Sensitivity of roughly 64% and specificity of less than 75% were achieved by the model that predicted ophthalmopathy progression. Using a 13-signature model, the authors split ophthalmopathy from stable hyperthyroidism, with roughly 88% sensitivity and 80% to 84% specificity.

Beta-chain TCR CDR3 regions were amplified from RNA transcripts. Second-round multiplex PCR came after first-round RT-PCR with HTBI primers. In TCRdb, the multiplex PCR reads were re-called with MiXCR into one record per CDR3 protein. This table has about 1.1 million distinct CDR3 sequences, around a third appearing once. V dropped 4 bases and J dropped 3 bases, with 19 bases sitting between them. Germline assignment: CDR1 SQVTM and CDR2 ANQGSEA. This CDR3 is built from 15 residues. This clonotype has only one observation. Antigen unknown. The TCR originated in an adult man with Graves' hyperthyroidism. This sequence joins TRBV29-1 and TRBJ2-7, with D tentatively TRBD1 or TRBD2 (5 bases each). The material sequenced was peripheral blood or thyroid tissue (not recorded which). CDR3 amino acids: CSVALLRGQVYEQYF. CDR3 DNA sequence: TGCAGCGTTGCGCTTCTTCGGGGCCAGGTCTACGAGCAGTACTTC.